A selection of T cell receptor beta chains follows, all from one sample in a study of cytomegalovirus exposure and HLA in healthy donors. Profiled with immunoSEQ multiplex PCR; TCRdb holds only in-frame clones, not every one. Of about 160,000 clones listed, roughly 85% are singletons. The sample consisted of PBMCs. All receptors derive from a boy between 2 and 10 years old in good health and CMV-seronegative. The conserved cysteine and the conserved F or W are not part of the CDR3 here. Clone size is given for some rows only: seen once, a few or many times, or a class if the clone is expanded.

clone size	V gene	J gene	CDR3 protein
-	TRBV15	TRBJ1-5	ATSRSNSNQPQH
-	TRBV9	TRBJ2-1	ASSTTPSPEQF
-	TRBV2	TRBJ2-7	ASSESGPLAGQSYEQY
-	TRBV10-3	TRBJ1-6	AISESMGRANSPLH
-	TRBV10-3	TRBJ2-7	AISESLRDRGMYEQY
-	TRBV5-1	TRBJ1-1	ASGGDRGLVTEAF
-	TRBV5-1	TRBJ1-1	ASSLEGTPNTEAF
-	TRBV6-1	TRBJ1-4	ASSELREKLF
-	TRBV28	TRBJ1-1	ASRWGGTEAF
-	TRBV2	TRBJ2-7	ASNQYNEQY
-	TRBV10-2	TRBJ1-1	ASSEWGDRVILTEAF
once	TRBV7-8	TRBJ2-5	ASSFPRGFFSYQETQY
-	TRBV9	TRBJ1-6	ASSVDRASSYNSPLH
-	TRBV27	TRBJ1-1	ASSAIDRAETEAF
-	TRBV4-1	TRBJ1-4	ASKKIQGTNRATNEKLF
-	TRBV30	TRBJ1-1	AWTRGITEAF
-	TRBV2	TRBJ2-3	ASSERVDRTDTQY
-	TRBV28	TRBJ2-3	ASSLWGLPGGCTDTQY
-	TRBV5-4	TRBJ1-5	ASRSVWGQGVYSNQPQH
-	TRBV11-2	TRBJ2-7	ASSQEGLAYEQY
-	TRBV28	TRBJ1-1	ASKVGGPNTEAF
-	TRBV6-1	TRBJ1-3	ASSEAGRGSGNTIY
-	TRBV2	TRBJ1-5	ASSRGVDQPQH
-	TRBV5-6	TRBJ2-7	ASKSAGNPYEQY
-	TRBV28	TRBJ2-5	ASSSGQVVQETQY
-	TRBV9	TRBJ2-1	ASSVGLAGYQINYNEQF
once	TRBV5-5	TRBJ2-3	ASSPQHTDTQY
once	TRBV28	TRBJ1-5	ASSLLGDQPQH
-	TRBV5-1	TRBJ1-6	ASSLPGQEATPLH
-	TRBV5-1	TRBJ1-2	ASSPAGTEISYPGGYT
-	TRBV15	TRBJ1-2	ATSRRHGRGYT
once	TRBV6-4	TRBJ2-3	ASSDTVSSTDTQY
-	TRBV6-1	TRBJ1-6	ASSGLDNSPLH
-	TRBV4-1	-	ASSPAGQGPYEQY
-	TRBV27	TRBJ2-1	ASSLRGGEQF
-	TRBV2	TRBJ1-2	ASSEGWGQRGANYGYT
-	TRBV29-1	TRBJ2-6	SVAGTGFPSGANVLT
-	TRBV30	TRBJ2-1	AWSAGLAGPYNEQF
-	TRBV19	TRBJ1-5	ASSTGREYSNQPQH
-	TRBV11-2	TRBJ1-3	ASRNTGTGAFSGNTIY
-	TRBV2	TRBJ2-7	ASSVSRGPYEQY
-	TRBV9	TRBJ2-2	ASSVGLAGIYTGELF
-	TRBV29-1	TRBJ2-2	SVGTLNTGELF
-	TRBV19	TRBJ2-1	ASTFETGDNEQF
once	TRBV7-9	TRBJ2-7	ASSLAGPYEQY
-	TRBV5-6	TRBJ1-5	ASSTDFGGNQPQH
-	TRBV6-1	TRBJ2-2	ASSDVGGVTGELF
-	TRBV5-4	TRBJ1-3	ASSLGGPWGAGNTIY
-	TRBV2	TRBJ2-7	ASKPQGLRYEQY